These 24 T cell receptor beta chains came from one sample sequenced in a study of blood T cell repertoires in COVID-19. Produced via immunoSEQ multiplex PCR; TCRdb's table is partial and in-frame only. The sample has 130,000 to 150,000 clones, about 79% seen once. Sequenced input: peripheral blood. These receptors all stem from a man aged 55 to 70 with active or convalescent COVID-19.

The rearrangement joins TRBV11-2 to TRBJ2-2; TRBD1 matches at 7 bases. Germline CDR1 is SGHAT and CDR2 is FQNNGV. The ends lost 5 bases at V and 4 bases at J; junction bases unmatched: 7. The CDR3 loop spans 15 amino acids. For the CDR3, the DNA is TGTGCCAGCAGCGCTGCCGGGACAGTCACCGGGGAGCTGTTTTTT. Its translation is CASSAAGTVTGELFF.

The CDR3 region is CASRGTRRNSGNTIYF. The CDR3 DNA follows: TGTGCCAGCAGGGGAACTAGACGGAACTCTGGAAACACCATATATTTT. The rearrangement joins TRBV28 to TRBJ1-3; D is ambiguous. Germline loops: CDR1 MDHEN, CDR2 SYDVKM. With 6 bases removed from V and 0 bases from J, the gap between germline ends came to 15 bases. The CDR3 sequence is 16 residues long.

This chain uses TRBV7-2 with TRBJ1-1, with D maybe TRBD1 (5 bases). CDR1 SGHTA and CDR2 FQGNSA come from the germline V gene. CDR3 length: 15 amino acids. V gave up 5 bases and J gave up 0 bases, with 13 bases separating them. The CDR3 coding sequence is TGTGCCAGCAGCCCTAGTGGGGGGGTGAACACTGAAGCTTTCTTT. It encodes CASSPSGGVNTEAFF.

The rearrangement links TRBV7-8 to TRBJ2-1; a possible D gene is TRBD2 (6 bases). V lost 1 base and J 0 bases, leaving 22 bases between the germline ends. The CDR3 is 20 residues long. Germline V gives CDR1 SGHVS, CDR2 FQNEAQ. CDR3 nucleotide sequence: TGTGCCAGCAGCTTAGGTCTCCCTAGCGCTCAAAAAGGCTCCTACAATGAGCAGTTCTTC. Amino acids: CASSLGLPSAQKGSYNEQFF.

This clone has only a few counts. The chain combines TRBV19 with TRBJ1-2; tentative D call: TRBD1 (5 bases). V lost 1 base to trimming and J lost 3 bases, with 12 bases between them. This CDR3 region has 15 residues. From germline, CDR1 is LNHDA and CDR2 SQIVND (reference sequence). In nucleotides, the CDR3 is TGTGCCAGTAGTATAGCTTGGGGGGGAGACTATGGCTACACCTTC. Translating it yields CASSIAWGGDYGYTF. Looking up the rest from reference TRBV19 and TRBJ1-2 gives the full variable domain: DGGITQSPKYLFRKEGQNVTLSCEQNLNHDAMYWYRQDPGQGLRLIYYSQIVNDFQKGDIAEGYSVSREKKESFPLTVTSAQKNPTAFYLCASSIAWGGDYGYTFGSGTRLTVV.

This chain joins TRBV27 and TRBJ2-3; 12 bases map to TRBD2. The CDR3 is made up of 16 amino acids. With V trimmed by 4 bases and J by 8 bases, 10 bases remained unmatched. CDR1 and CDR2 (germline): MNHEY, SMNVEV (reference sequence). The DNA for the CDR3 is TGTGCCAGCAGTTGGGTGACTAGCGGGGGCCGGGGTACGCAGTATTTT. This sequence encodes CASSWVTSGGRGTQYF.

The V gene is TRBV7-9, the J gene TRBJ2-7; possible D gene TRBD1, 5 bases. Germline V gene sequence: CDR1 SEHNR, CDR2 FQNEAQ (reference sequence). Trimming removed 3 bases at V and 2 bases at J, with 8 bases between. There are 13 residues in the CDR3. The chain's CDR3 is CASSFSQAYEQYV. CDR3 nucleotide sequence: TGTGCCAGCAGCTTTTCACAGGCCTACGAGCAGTACGTC.

The gene calls are TRBV18 and TRBJ2-3; unclear D gene. CDR3 length: 16 amino acids. V lost 8 bases to trimming and J lost 1 base, with 19 bases between them. Looked up from germline, CDR1 is KGHSH and CDR2 is LQKENI. Written as DNA, the CDR3 is TGTGCCAGCATACCTGGTGGCAACTACCGCACAGATACGCAGTATTTT. It encodes CASIPGGNYRTDTQYF. Variable domain in full (rest from reference TRBV18 and TRBJ2-3): NAGVMQNPRHLVRRRGQEARLRCSPMKGHSHVYWYRQLPEEGLKFMVYLQKENIIDESGMPKERFSAEFPKEGPSILRIQQVVRGDSAAYFCASIPGGNYRTDTQYFGPGTRLTVL.

This rearrangement joins TRBV6-4 to TRBJ2-1, with D perhaps matching TRBD1 (6 bases). This CDR3 has 13 residues. Trimming shortened V by 0 bases and J by 11 bases, and 11 bases separated the two germline ends. From germline, CDR1 is MRHNA and CDR2 SNTAGT. The CDR3 DNA is TGTGCCAGCAGTGACTCTTCCGGGACAAAGCAGTTCTTC. This gives the protein CASSDSSGTKQFF.

The chain recombines TRBV19 with TRBJ1-1; 11 nucleotides line up with TRBD1. The CDR3 runs 13 residues. J gave up 11 bases and V 7 bases, and 9 bases lay outside the gene matches. In germline, CDR1 is LNHDA, CDR2 SQIVND (reference sequence). DNA for the CDR3: TGTGCCAGTACGAATGGACAGGGGGCTAGGGCTTTCTTT. As protein: CASTNGQGARAFF.

The chain combines TRBV9 with TRBJ2-1, with TRBD1 matching over 8 bases. CDR3 length: 15 amino acids. Per the germline V gene, CDR1 is SGDLS and CDR2 is YYNGEE. Trimming removed 3 bases from V and 0 bases from J; junction bases left unmatched: 2. CDR3 in amino acids: CASSGQGSSYNEQFF. The CDR3 DNA is TGTGCCAGCAGCGGACAGGGGAGCTCCTACAATGAGCAGTTCTTC.

The V and J genes are TRBV12-3 or TRBV12-4 and TRBJ1-2; D not resolved. The CDR3 runs 12 residues. Trimming pared 3 bases from V and 7 bases from J, leaving 9 bases between. The CDR3, as DNA: TGTGCCAGCAGTTTCACTTTTCCTGGCTACACCTTC. It translates to CASSFTFPGYTF.

The rearrangement uses TRBV6-1 and TRBJ1-2; a possible D gene is TRBD1 (5 bases). Germline V gene data show CDR1 as MNHNS and CDR2 as SASEGT. The CDR3 has 14 amino acids. With 1 base removed from V and 8 bases from J, the gap between germline ends came to 14 bases. In DNA form, the CDR3 reads TGTGCCAGCAGTGAAGTGCCAGGGCGGGGAGGCTACACCTTC. It specifies CASSEVPGRGGYTF.

The rearrangement uses TRBV5-4 and TRBJ2-1, with 7 bases identical to TRBD2. The germline CDR1 and CDR2 sequences are SGHNT and YYREEE (reference sequence). The CDR3 extends over 15 amino acids. V lost 3 bases and J lost 3; bases outside the gene matches: 6. The CDR3 DNA reads TGTGCCAGCAGCTCCAGCGGGGTAAACTACAATGAGCAGTTCTTC. Its protein product is CASSSSGVNYNEQFF.

The V and J genes are TRBV18 and TRBJ1-5; weak D call: TRBD1 (6 bases). Germline V lookup: CDR1 KGHSH, CDR2 LQKENI. The V end lost 5 bases, the J end lost 5 bases, and 10 bases lay between the germline ends. CDR3 size: 13 residues. The CDR3 protein is CASSSNRDQPQHF. The CDR3 DNA follows: TGTGCCAGCTCATCCAACAGGGATCAGCCCCAGCATTTT.

This chain links TRBV12-3 or TRBV12-4 with TRBJ1-1, with D tentatively TRBD1 (5 bases). The V and J ends lost 7 bases and 2 bases respectively, with 11 bases between them. The CDR3 covers 13 residues. The CDR3 here is CASTAGLNTEAFF. CDR3 nucleotide sequence: TGTGCCAGCACAGCGGGACTTAACACTGAAGCTTTCTTT.

This chain uses TRBV6-2 or TRBV6-3 with TRBJ1-6; 7 bases align to TRBD1. The CDR3 covers 15 residues. V trimming: 2 bases; J trimming: 7 bases; junction bases outside the gene matches: 5. The germline gives CDR1 MNHEY, CDR2 SVGEGT. In nucleotides, the CDR3 is TGTGCCAGCAGTTACGCGGCAGGGGGGAATTCACCCCTCCACTTT. Protein product: CASSYAAGGNSPLHF.

As to this clone: Other nucleotide sequences in the sample specify the same CDR3. The rearrangement joins TRBV7-9 to TRBJ2-7, with 7 bases lining up with TRBD1. The CDR3 spans 13 residues. CDR1 is SEHNR, CDR2 FQNEAQ, per germline (reference sequence). The V segment lost 3 bases and the J segment 3 bases; nucleotides outside the gene matches: 2. The CDR3 reads CASSLAGGYEQYV. As DNA, the CDR3 is TGTGCCAGCAGCTTGGCAGGGGGCTACGAGCAGTACGTC.

The V call is TRBV24-1, the J call TRBJ1-5; D is ambiguous. Between the trimmed V and J ends, which lost 4 bases and 3 bases, there was a span of 9 bases. This CDR3 comprises 14 residues. Germline CDR1 reads KGHDR; CDR2 reads SFDVKD. The CDR3 is CATSEKQINQPQHF. CDR3 nucleotides: TGTGCCACCAGTGAGAAACAGATCAATCAGCCCCAGCATTTT.

The chain links TRBV4-1 to TRBJ2-2; 8 positions agree with TRBD1. J gave up 4 bases and V 11 bases, and 9 bases lay outside the gene matches. CDR3 length: 14 amino acids. Germline V gene lookup returns CDR1 MGHRA and CDR2 YSYEKL. The DNA for the CDR3 is TGCGCCGCAGGGCCGACAGGGGCCACCGGGGAGCTGTTTTTT. Protein product: CAAGPTGATGELFF.

This chain links TRBV7-8 with TRBJ2-3; 7 nucleotides align to TRBD2. V was clipped by 3 bases and J by 0 bases; unmatched bases: 6. CDR3 length equals 16 residues. From germline, CDR1 is SGHVS and CDR2 FQNEAQ. CDR3 nucleotide sequence: TGTGCCAGCAGCTTGGTGCCTAGCGGTAGCACAGATACGCAGTATTTT. It specifies CASSLVPSGSTDTQYF.

The chain is built from TRBV4-3 and TRBJ2-2; the D is unclear. CDR1 and CDR2 (germline): LGHNA, YSLEER. The CDR3 length is 14 residues. The V end lost 4 bases, the J end lost 7 bases, and 13 bases lay between the germline ends. The CDR3 reads CASSREVEIGELFF. CDR3 DNA sequence: TGCGCCAGCAGCCGAGAGGTAGAGATCGGGGAGCTGTTTTTT.

The chain couples TRBV27 to TRBJ1-1, with 8 bases fitting TRBD1. This CDR3 is built from 15 residues. J was trimmed by 4 bases and V by 4 bases; bases with no gene match: 8. From germline, CDR1 is MNHEY and CDR2 SMNVEV (reference sequence). Here the CDR3 DNA reads TGTGCCAGCAGTTACTCAGACAGGGGAATCACTGAAGCTTTCTTT. Amino acid sequence: CASSYSDRGITEAFF.

V usage is TRBV2 and J usage is TRBJ1-5; 7 bases agree with TRBD1. Unmatched junction bases numbered 4, after V lost 7 bases and J lost 7 bases. The CDR3 is 12 amino acids. Germline-derived CDR1 and CDR2 are SNHLY and FYNNEI. The CDR3 loop reads CASTTGEQPQHF. As DNA, the CDR3 is TGTGCCAGCACCACAGGGGAGCAGCCCCAGCATTTT.